A selection of T cell receptor beta chains follows, all from one sample in a study of T cell repertoires in cytomegalovirus infection. TCRdb called the reads again in MiXCR, with one record for every CDR3 protein. The sample carries more than 400,000 distinct CDR3 sequences, 26% recorded once. Material for sequencing was PBMCs. These TCRs come from a human donor in good health (CMV status not recorded). Some clones in this sample may be carry-over from other donors' samples. Each CDR3 is given with its conserved first and last residue. The order of the fields is CDR3 DNA, CDR3 protein, V gene, D gene, clone size, J gene. D genes are given only for firm matches. Only some rows state a clone size, as once, few, many or a class for expanded clones.

cdr3_nt: TGCGCCAGCAGCTCTGGGGGAAGCGGGAGGGGCAATGAGCAGTTCTTC
cdr3_aa: CASSSGGSGRGNEQFF
v_call: TRBV5-1
d_call: TRBD2
clone_size: few
j_call: TRBJ2-1

cdr3_nt: TGCGCCAGCAGCCATCAAAGCGGGACAGGGGGGACACGAGAGACCCAGTACTTC
cdr3_aa: CASSHQSGTGGTRETQYF
v_call: TRBV4-1
d_call: TRBD1
clone_size: few
j_call: TRBJ2-5

cdr3_nt: TGTGCCAGCTCACCAAGTAGCGGTGCCTACGAGCAGTACTTC
cdr3_aa: CASSPSSGAYEQYF
v_call: TRBV18
d_call: .
clone_size: .
j_call: TRBJ2-7

cdr3_nt: TGTGCCAGCAGTCCCTCCGGGACCAGCACCCTCTTC
cdr3_aa: CASSPSGTSTLF
v_call: TRBV12-3/TRBV12-4
d_call: .
clone_size: few
j_call: TRBJ2-1

cdr3_nt: TGTGCCAATGCGAATAGGGACACCGGGGAGCTGTTTTTT
cdr3_aa: CANANRDTGELFF
v_call: TRBV11-3
d_call: .
clone_size: few
j_call: TRBJ2-2

cdr3_nt: TGTGCCAGCAGCTCGCAGGGAAGTAGGGTAACTAATGAAAAACTGTTTTTT
cdr3_aa: CASSSQGSRVTNEKLFF
v_call: TRBV7-9
d_call: .
clone_size: .
j_call: TRBJ1-4

cdr3_nt: TGTGCCAGCAGCGGGAGAAGGGGCTTAGGAGAGACCCAGTACTTC
cdr3_aa: CASSGRRGLGETQYF
v_call: TRBV7-2
d_call: .
clone_size: many
j_call: TRBJ2-5

cdr3_nt: TGTGCCAGCAGCTTAGATCCTTTGTTGGAGTTCGGCTACGAGCAGTACTTC
cdr3_aa: CASSLDPLLEFGYEQYF
v_call: TRBV7-2
d_call: .
clone_size: many
j_call: TRBJ2-7

cdr3_nt: TGTGCCATCAGTGAGTCCGGACAGGGCATAAACACTGAAGCTTTCTTT
cdr3_aa: CAISESGQGINTEAFF
v_call: TRBV10-3
d_call: TRBD1
clone_size: .
j_call: TRBJ1-1

cdr3_nt: TGTGCCAGCAGCTGGGTATCCGGACTAGCCAAAAACATTCAGTACTTC
cdr3_aa: CASSWVSGLAKNIQYF
v_call: TRBV7-2
d_call: .
clone_size: many
j_call: TRBJ2-4

cdr3_nt: TGTGCCAGCATGTCCGGGACAGGGGAATCGGATACGCAGTATTTT
cdr3_aa: CASMSGTGESDTQYF
v_call: TRBV6-1
d_call: TRBD1
clone_size: .
j_call: TRBJ2-3

cdr3_nt: TGTGCCTGGACGGGTCGGTACACCGGGGAGCTGTTTTTT
cdr3_aa: CAWTGRYTGELFF
v_call: TRBV30
d_call: .
clone_size: .
j_call: TRBJ2-2

cdr3_nt: TGCAGCGCCCGAACCGGGAGGGAGCATGAGCAGTTCTTC
cdr3_aa: CSARTGREHEQFF
v_call: TRBV29-1
d_call: TRBD2
clone_size: few
j_call: TRBJ2-1

cdr3_nt: TGTGCCAGCAGCCCCCGGTGGGGGGGTAATGAGCAGTTCTTC
cdr3_aa: CASSPRWGGNEQFF
v_call: TRBV11-3
d_call: TRBD2
clone_size: .
j_call: TRBJ2-1

cdr3_nt: TGTGCCAGCAACCTCGACATGAGGAACGAGCAGTACTTC
cdr3_aa: CASNLDMRNEQYF
v_call: TRBV28
d_call: .
clone_size: .
j_call: TRBJ2-7

cdr3_nt: TGTGCCAGCAGTACCCGACAGACCAACTATGGCTACACCTTC
cdr3_aa: CASSTRQTNYGYTF
v_call: TRBV6-8
d_call: .
clone_size: .
j_call: TRBJ1-2

cdr3_nt: TGTGCCAGCAGTTATTCCGGGACAGACTCTGGAAACACCATATATTTT
cdr3_aa: CASSYSGTDSGNTIYF
v_call: TRBV6-1
d_call: TRBD1
clone_size: .
j_call: TRBJ1-3

cdr3_nt: TGCGCCAGCAGCCGAGATGACAGGGGTGGGTCCTACGAGCAGTACTTC
cdr3_aa: CASSRDDRGGSYEQYF
v_call: TRBV4-1
d_call: TRBD1
clone_size: .
j_call: TRBJ2-7

cdr3_nt: TGTGCCAGCAGCTCAGGGAGGGTTTTGGACATTCAGTACTTC
cdr3_aa: CASSSGRVLDIQYF
v_call: TRBV7-2
d_call: TRBD2
clone_size: .
j_call: TRBJ2-4

cdr3_nt: TGTGCCAGCAGCTTAGATCGGTGGACAGGGCCTCATGGCTACACCTTC
cdr3_aa: CASSLDRWTGPHGYTF
v_call: TRBV7-9
d_call: TRBD1
clone_size: many
j_call: TRBJ1-2

cdr3_nt: TGTGCCAGTAGCCGGGACCCTTTGGGACAGTACCAATATGGCTACACCTTC
cdr3_aa: CASSRDPLGQYQYGYTF
v_call: TRBV19
d_call: TRBD1
clone_size: .
j_call: TRBJ1-2

cdr3_nt: TGCGCCAGCAGTGAGTCTAGCGAGGTCACAGATACGCAGTATTTT
cdr3_aa: CASSESSEVTDTQYF
v_call: TRBV10-1
d_call: .
clone_size: few
j_call: TRBJ2-3

cdr3_nt: TGTGCCAGCAGCGCGAGAGCAGATACGCAGTATTTT
cdr3_aa: CASSARADTQYF
v_call: TRBV5-4
d_call: .
clone_size: few
j_call: TRBJ2-3

cdr3_nt: TGTGCCAGCAGCCCGCGCGGACAGGCCGATTCACCCCTCCACTTT
cdr3_aa: CASSPRGQADSPLHF
v_call: TRBV7-9
d_call: TRBD1
clone_size: .
j_call: TRBJ1-6

cdr3_nt: TGTGCCTGGGAAAGGGACGGTAAAGGCTACACCTTC
cdr3_aa: CAWERDGKGYTF
v_call: TRBV30
d_call: .
clone_size: once
j_call: TRBJ1-2

cdr3_nt: TGTGCCAGCAGGAACAGGGAAACTGAAGCTTTCTTT
cdr3_aa: CASRNRETEAFF
v_call: TRBV12-3/TRBV12-4
d_call: .
clone_size: few
j_call: TRBJ1-1